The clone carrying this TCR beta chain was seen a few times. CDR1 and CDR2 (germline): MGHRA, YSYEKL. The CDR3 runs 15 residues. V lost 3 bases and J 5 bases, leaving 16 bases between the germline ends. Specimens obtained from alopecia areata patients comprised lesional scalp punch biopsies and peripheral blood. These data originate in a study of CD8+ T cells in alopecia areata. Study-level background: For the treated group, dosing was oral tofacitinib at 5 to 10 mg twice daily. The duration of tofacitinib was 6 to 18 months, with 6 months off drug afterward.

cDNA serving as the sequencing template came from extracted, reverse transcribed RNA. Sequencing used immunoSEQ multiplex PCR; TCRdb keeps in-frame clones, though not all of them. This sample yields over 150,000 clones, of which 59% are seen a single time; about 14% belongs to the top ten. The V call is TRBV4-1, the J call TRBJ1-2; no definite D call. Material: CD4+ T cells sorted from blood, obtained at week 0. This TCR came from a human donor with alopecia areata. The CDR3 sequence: CASSHSTRTEYGYTF. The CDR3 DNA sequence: TGCGCCAGCAGCCATTCAACCCGGACTGAATATGGCTACACCTTC.